The rows below give T cell receptor beta chains drawn from one sample of a study of cytomegalovirus exposure and HLA in healthy donors. Data came from immunoSEQ multiplex PCR; TCRdb stores just in-frame clones and leaves some out. The sample consists of roughly 95,000 clones, about 80% of them appearing once. The sequenced sample consisted of PBMCs. The receptor set was obtained from a man aged 25-40 years in good health and CMV-seropositive. Both conserved end residues are part of each CDR3. Each record gives: D gene, J gene, V gene, clone size, CDR3 protein, CDR3 DNA. The D gene is left open where the match is weak. Only part of the rows carry a size: once, few, many, or a class if the clone is expanded.

TRBD1 | TRBJ1-3 | TRBV11-3 | . | CASSSRGPGQLPPGNTIYF | TGTGCCAGCAGCTCGAGGGGCCCGGGACAGCTTCCCCCTGGAAACACCATATATTTT
. | TRBJ1-6 | TRBV30 | . | CAWSETLNSPLHF | TGTGCCTGGAGTGAAACATTAAATTCACCCCTCCACTTT
TRBD2 | TRBJ2-1 | TRBV28 | . | CASSLTSGSADEQFF | TGTGCCAGCAGTTTAACTAGCGGGAGTGCTGATGAGCAGTTCTTC
. | TRBJ2-5 | TRBV4-1 | . | CASSLIQETQYF | TGCGCCAGCAGCCTAATCCAAGAGACCCAGTACTTC
. | TRBJ1-2 | TRBV4-3 | . | CASSPGGGADYGYTF | TGCGCCAGCAGCCCGGGAGGGGGGGCCGACTATGGCTACACCTTC
TRBD1 | TRBJ2-7 | TRBV6-6 | . | CATHRDRGGQYF | TGTGCCACCCACCGGGACAGGGGAGGGCAGTACTTC
. | TRBJ1-1 | TRBV18 | few | CASSLGLRNTEAFF | TGTGCCAGCTCACTTGGTTTGCGGAACACTGAAGCTTTCTTT
TRBD1 | TRBJ1-4 | TRBV9 | . | CASSATGTGNEKLFF | TGTGCCAGCAGCGCTACCGGGACAGGGAATGAAAAACTGTTTTTT
. | TRBJ2-7 | TRBV30 | . | CAWRDSAYEQYF | TGTGCCTGGCGGGACTCCGCCTACGAGCAGTACTTC
. | TRBJ1-6 | TRBV7-9 | . | CASSPSGQYSPLHF | TGTGCCAGCAGCCCGAGCGGTCAATATTCACCCCTCCACTTT
. | TRBJ1-5 | TRBV27 | once | CASSLFGEPQHF | TGTGCCAGCAGTTTATTCGGGGAGCCCCAGCATTTT
. | TRBJ1-5 | TRBV15 | . | CATSILLGDQPQHF | TGTGCCACCAGCATACTCCTGGGCGATCAGCCCCAGCATTTT
. | TRBJ1-4 | TRBV28 | . | CASSLPGEHEKLFF | TGTGCCAGCAGTTTACCAGGGGAGCATGAAAAACTGTTTTTT
TRBD1 | TRBJ1-1 | TRBV28 | . | CASSPRGQRNTEAFF | TGTGCCAGCAGTCCGAGGGGACAGAGGAACACTGAAGCTTTCTTT
TRBD1 | TRBJ2-7 | TRBV7-2 | once | CASSWGDRGIYEQYF | TGTGCCAGCAGCTGGGGGGACAGGGGGATCTACGAGCAGTACTTC
TRBD1 | TRBJ1-1 | TRBV5-1 | . | CASSLPGGMNTEAFF | TGCGCCAGCAGCTTACCAGGGGGCATGAACACTGAAGCTTTCTTT
. | TRBJ2-4 | TRBV9 | . | CASSHPTRQGAGGENIQYF | TGTGCCAGCAGCCACCCCACTCGACAGGGCGCCGGGGGAGAAAACATTCAGTACTTC
. | TRBJ1-3 | TRBV4-1 | . | CASSQNRAGNTIYF | TGCGCCAGCAGCCAAAACAGGGCCGGAAACACCATATATTTT
TRBD2 | TRBJ2-5 | TRBV6-5 | few | CASSYSPGGAKETQYF | TGTGCCAGCAGTTACTCTCCGGGGGGGGCTAAAGAGACCCAGTACTTC
TRBD1 | TRBJ1-5 | TRBV6-6 | . | CASSYSPGGENQPQHF | TGTGCCAGCAGTTACTCTCCAGGGGGCGAAAATCAGCCCCAGCATTTT
TRBD1 | TRBJ1-1 | TRBV14 | . | CASSRDRATEAFF | TGTGCCAGCAGCCGGGACAGGGCAACCGAAGCTTTCTTT
. | TRBJ2-1 | TRBV28 | . | CASSSLKTTYNEQFF | TGTGCCAGCAGTTCCCTCAAAACTACTTACAATGAGCAGTTCTTC